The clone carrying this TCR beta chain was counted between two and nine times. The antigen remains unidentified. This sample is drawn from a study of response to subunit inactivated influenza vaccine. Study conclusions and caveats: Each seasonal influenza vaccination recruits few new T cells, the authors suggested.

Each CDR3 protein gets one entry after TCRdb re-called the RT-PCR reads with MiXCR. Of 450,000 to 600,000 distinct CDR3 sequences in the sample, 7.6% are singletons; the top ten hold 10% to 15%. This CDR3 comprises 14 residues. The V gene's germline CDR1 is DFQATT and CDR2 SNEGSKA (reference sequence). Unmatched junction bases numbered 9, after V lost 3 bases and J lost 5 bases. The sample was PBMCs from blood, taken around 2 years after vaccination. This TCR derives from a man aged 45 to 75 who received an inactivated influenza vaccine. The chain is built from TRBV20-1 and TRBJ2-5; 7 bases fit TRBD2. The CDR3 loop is CSASGAGVWETQYF. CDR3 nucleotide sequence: TGCAGTGCTAGTGGGGCGGGGGTATGGGAGACCCAGTACTTC.